This T cell receptor beta chain stems from a study of T cell responses to AZD1222 COVID-19 vaccine listed by TCRdb under 2021. Regarding the complete study: A total of 230 to 250 trial participants underwent TCR sequencing, of whom approximately 200 had received two doses of AZD1222 and around 26 had received two doses of the MenACWY control vaccine. Enrollment into the trials was organized by age into subgroups of 18-55, 56-69 and 70-plus years, and those subgroups contained approximately 160, 26 and 62 TCR-sequenced participants, respectively.

On this clone: Its target antigen remains unknown. No much larger clone is present one base from it, and per-base qualities are unavailable.

The CDR3 regions of human TCRbeta chains were analyzed by immunosequencing. In the source study's methods: Repertoire TCRs were matched against a reference library of SARS-CoV-2-specific TCRs generated with the MIRA antigen-specificity platform. Breadth was defined as the fraction of unique TCRs that were SARS-CoV-2-associated, and depth was defined as the fraction of total T cells that were SARS-CoV-2-associated. Using the MIRA data, each spike-specific TCR was mapped to the spike region that the TCR reacts to and placed in a CD4 or CD8 class. Log10-transformed breadth and depth values were compared by one-way ANOVA with Sidak's multiple comparisons tests. Sourced from immuneACCESS, this table was stored by TCRdb with only in-frame sequences that have V and J called. A share of the clones is absent; for the studies checked, an unresolved V gene accounts for under half, and the remainder has no known explanation. D and trimming were read from the DNA, whereas the V and J calls and clone size are those reported in that table. A total of roughly 150,000 clones appear in this sample, 70% to 90% of them only once. Together, the top ten hold roughly 1.1% of the sample.

Study-wide findings and limitations: Because no day 14 peak-response samples were available, the repertoires could be characterized only after the peak T cell response. Reportedly, almost half of the unique spike-specific TCRs recognized epitopes lying outside the regions that are mutated in the B.1.351 and B.1.1.7 variants. Conclusions about previously exposed vaccinees were limited because only six or seven AZD1222 recipients were SARS-CoV-2 seropositive at baseline. Most participants were white British and females outnumbered males, and the authors suggested that clonal diversity may have been underestimated. Spike-specific TCR breadth and depth rose significantly after two AZD1222 doses compared with day 0 and with MenACWY recipients. Vaccine-associated CD4 TCRs spanned the whole spike protein, with dominant responses in regions 160-218 and 743-854. The 56-69-year group was small, and its depth increase did not reach significance, likely because of low power.

The sample's time point, from its label and the paper: about 28 days (+/-7) after the second vaccine dose. AZD1222 recipients given second doses at about 4 weeks or at about 12 weeks were pooled, since spike-specific TCR depth and breadth were not found to differ between the two schedules. The vaccinee samples were drawn from two UK trials, COV001 and COV002, one of which was a single-blind randomized controlled phase 2/3 trial testing AZD1222 (ChAdOx1 nCoV-19) in healthy adults. Trial participant PBMC samples were collected at day 0 and day 28 after the second dose for TCRbeta chain sequencing. Here the sequenced sample was peripheral blood, taken 28 days after the second AZD1222 dose. This clonotype was obtained from an adult who received the AZD1222 COVID-19 vaccine.

The DNA reads TGCGCCAGCACCCTGAGGGGAGACAGTGGGTTAACCCTCCACTTT. Its coded protein is CASTLRGDSGLTLHF. The chain uses TRBV4-1 and TRBJ1-6; the D gene is perhaps TRBD1, on 5 matching bases. CDR1 MGHRA and CDR2 YSYEKL were looked up in the germline V gene. Its CDR3 holds 15 amino acids, cysteine through phenylalanine. Kept here is only the CDR3 DNA, which spans 45 bases and is read in frame from base 1. V is shortened by 7 bases, J by 14 bases, and the region joining them spans 24 bases.